These 6 T cell receptor beta chains came from one sample sequenced in a study of shared clonotypes between healthy human individuals. Some clones are missing from TCRdb's copy, which holds only in-frame ones; the method was immunoSEQ multiplex PCR. Among roughly 1 million clones listed, around 75% were seen once. Sequencing was carried out using memory CD4+ T cells sorted from blood. Documented subset: CD45RA-negative fraction. The source of these receptors is a man aged 18 to 30 in good health.

The rearrangement uses TRBV29-1 and TRBJ2-3; the D gene is possibly TRBD2 (5 bases). Germline CDR1 is SQVTM and CDR2 is ANQGSEA. Trimming pared 4 bases from V and 1 base from J, leaving 12 bases between. This CDR3 region has 14 residues. CDR3 sequence: CSVAGHSGTDTQYF. In DNA form, the CDR3 reads TGCAGCGTTGCGGGCCATAGCGGCACAGATACGCAGTATTTT.

This clone was detected only a few times. The V gene is TRBV10-1, the J gene TRBJ2-1; the match to TRBD1 covers 9 bases. This CDR3 has 18 amino acids. J gave up 3 bases and V 0 bases, and 9 bases lay outside the gene matches. Germline CDR1 and CDR2: WNHNN and SYGVQD (reference sequence). CDR3 loop: CASSESVVGQGNYNEQFF. In DNA form, the CDR3 reads TGCGCCAGCAGTGAGTCGGTGGTTGGACAGGGGAACTACAATGAGCAGTTCTTC.

This clone was picked up a small number of times. V is TRBV7-2 and J is TRBJ2-6, with TRBD1 matching over 7 bases. The CDR3 is made up of 15 amino acids. V trimming: 4 bases; J trimming: 3 bases; junction bases outside the gene matches: 3. The germline gives CDR1 SGHTA, CDR2 FQGNSA. This CDR3 is CASSYRGFGANVLTF. CDR3 nucleotide sequence: TGTGCCAGCAGCTACAGGGGCTTTGGGGCCAACGTCCTGACTTTC.

The genes are TRBV5-1 and TRBJ2-2; D unresolved. The V gene's germline CDR1 is SGHRS and CDR2 YFSETQ. V was shortened by 1 base and J by 0 bases, with 7 bases between the two germline ends. The length of the CDR3 is 15 residues. CDR3 nucleotides: TGCGCCAGCAGCTTGTGGCAGCCGAACACCGGGGAGCTGTTTTTT. Translation gives CASSLWQPNTGELFF.

The chain uses TRBV4-3 and TRBJ2-5; no clear D gene. The CDR3 is made up of 16 amino acids. CDR1 is LGHNA and CDR2 is YSLEER in the germline V gene. The V end lost 8 bases, the J end lost 0 bases, and 19 bases lay between the germline ends. CDR3: CASGPYLVWYQETQYF. CDR3 DNA: TGCGCCAGCGGACCTTATTTGGTTTGGTACCAAGAGACCCAGTACTTC.

The V call is TRBV5-6, the J call TRBJ2-2, with TRBD1 matching over 9 bases. V lost 4 bases to trimming and J lost 7 bases; unmatched junction nucleotides: 8. This CDR3 is 15 amino acids long. CDR1 SGHDT and CDR2 YYEEEE come from the germline V gene. CDR3 sequence: CASSPTDRGNGELFF. The CDR3 coding sequence is TGTGCCAGCAGCCCCACGGACAGGGGCAACGGGGAGCTGTTTTTT.